Below are 9 T cell receptor beta chains sequenced from a single sample in a study of blood T cell repertoires in COVID-19. Only in-frame clones appear in the TCRdb table, and some are missing; sequencing was by immunoSEQ multiplex PCR. The sample holds about 190,000 clones, roughly three quarters seen once. Sequences were obtained from peripheral blood. The receptors were gathered from a man aged 55-75 years with active or convalescent COVID-19.

The chain has TRBV6-2 or TRBV6-3 and TRBJ2-7; 8 positions match TRBD2. Germline CDR1 MNHEY, CDR2 SVGEGT. This CDR3 has 15 amino acids. The ends lost 2 bases at V and 5 bases at J; junction bases unmatched: 8. The CDR3 nucleotides read TGTGCCAGCAGTTACCAGACGCCCGGGAGGGACGAGCAGTACTTC. Amino acid sequence: CASSYQTPGRDEQYF.

The chain carries TRBV3-1 (or the pseudogene TRBV3-2) and TRBJ2-3; 11 bases line up with TRBD2. The J segment lost 0 bases and the V segment lost 4 bases, leaving 15 bases of the junction unmatched. Per germline, CDR1 LGHDT and CDR2 YNNKEL (reference sequence). This CDR3 region has 20 residues. The CDR3 bases are TGTGCCAGCAGCCGGAAGTTTCTAGCGGGAGGTCCTACTAGCACAGATACGCAGTATTTT. Translating gives CASSRKFLAGGPTSTDTQYF.

With regard to this clone: Distinct nucleotide sequences in the sample also encode this CDR3. The V gene is TRBV5-1, the J gene TRBJ2-2, with a tentative D call TRBD2 (6 bases). Trimming left V 5 bases short and J 2 bases short, with 13 bases between. Germline V CDR1 and CDR2: SGHRS, YFSETQ. The CDR3 is made up of 15 amino acids. The CDR3 DNA reads TGCGCCAGCAGTCCCTCCGGGGGAAACACCGGGGAGCTGTTTTTT. This encodes CASSPSGGNTGELFF.

The chain uses TRBV24-1 and TRBJ2-5; 11 bases align to TRBD2. The CDR3 is made up of 15 amino acids. Germline CDR1 and CDR2: KGHDR and SFDVKD. The V segment lost 5 bases and the J segment 5 bases; nucleotides outside the gene matches: 6. The CDR3 nucleotides are TGTGCCACCAGTGGTTTAGCGGGAGGGAAGGAGACCCAGTACTTC. Amino acid sequence: CATSGLAGGKETQYF.

The CDR3 loop reads CASSALAGKETQYF. The CDR3 nucleotides read TGCGCCAGCAGCGCCCTCGCGGGGAAAGAGACCCAGTACTTC. The chain combines TRBV5-1 with TRBJ2-5; tentative D call: TRBD2 (6 bases). Germline loops: CDR1 SGHRS, CDR2 YFSETQ. Trimming stripped 4 bases from V and 3 bases from J, with 13 bases between. The CDR3 spans 14 residues.

The CDR3 DNA reads as TGTGCCAGCAGTAGGACTAGCGGGCGGACCTACGAGCAGTACTTC. Protein sequence: CASSRTSGRTYEQYF. V is TRBV6-5 and J is TRBJ2-7; 11 bases match TRBD2. With 5 bases clipped from V and 2 bases from J, the junction kept 5 bases outside the gene matches. The CDR3 sequence is 15 residues long. Germline CDR1 reads MNHEY; CDR2 reads SVGAGI.

This clone has only a few counts. The rearrangement links TRBV18 to TRBJ2-1, with D possibly matching TRBD2 (6 bases). Germline V CDR1 and CDR2: KGHSH, LQKENI. CDR3 length: 15 amino acids. V lost 0 bases and J 10 bases, leaving 16 bases between the germline ends. CDR3 residues: CASSPPDLGGGEQFF. The CDR3, as DNA: TGTGCCAGCTCACCACCGGATTTGGGGGGAGGCGAGCAGTTCTTC.

The V call is TRBV12-3 or TRBV12-4, the J call TRBJ2-5; 12 bases are shared with TRBD1. V was clipped by 8 bases and J by 6 bases; unmatched bases: 4. This CDR3 contains 13 residues. The CDR3 spells CASRDRGQQTQYF. The CDR3 DNA follows: TGTGCCAGCCGGGACAGGGGGCAACAGACCCAGTACTTC.

The chain links TRBV7-3 to TRBJ2-1, with 9 bases that match TRBD2. The ends lost 8 bases at V and 5 bases at J; junction bases unmatched: 7. CDR1 is SGHTA, CDR2 FQGTGA, per germline. The length of the CDR3 is 14 residues. The CDR3 loop is CASSREGQDNEQFF. DNA of the CDR3: TGTGCCAGCTCGCGGGAGGGCCAAGACAATGAGCAGTTCTTC.